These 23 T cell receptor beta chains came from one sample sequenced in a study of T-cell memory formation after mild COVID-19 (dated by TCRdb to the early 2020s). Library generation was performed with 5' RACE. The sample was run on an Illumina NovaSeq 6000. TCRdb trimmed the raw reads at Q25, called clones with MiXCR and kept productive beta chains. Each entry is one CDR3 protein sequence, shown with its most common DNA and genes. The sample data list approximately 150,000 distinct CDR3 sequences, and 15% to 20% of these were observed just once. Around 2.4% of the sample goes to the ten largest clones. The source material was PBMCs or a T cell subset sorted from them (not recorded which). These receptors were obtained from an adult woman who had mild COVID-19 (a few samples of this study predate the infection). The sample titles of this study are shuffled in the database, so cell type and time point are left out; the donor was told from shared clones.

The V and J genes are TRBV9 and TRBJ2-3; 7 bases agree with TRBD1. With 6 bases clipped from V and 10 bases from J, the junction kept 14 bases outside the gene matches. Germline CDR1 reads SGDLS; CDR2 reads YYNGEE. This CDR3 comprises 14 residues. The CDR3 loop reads CASTEGTARTPQYF. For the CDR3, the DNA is TGTGCCAGCACCGAGGGGACAGCGAGAACACCGCAGTATTTT.

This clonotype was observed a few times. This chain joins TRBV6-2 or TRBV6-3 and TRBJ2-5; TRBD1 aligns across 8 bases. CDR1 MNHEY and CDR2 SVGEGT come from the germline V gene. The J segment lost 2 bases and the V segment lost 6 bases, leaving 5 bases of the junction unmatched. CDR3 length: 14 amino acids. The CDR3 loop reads CASRRTGKQETQYF. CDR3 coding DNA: TGTGCCAGCAGGAGGACAGGGAAACAAGAGACCCAGTACTTC.

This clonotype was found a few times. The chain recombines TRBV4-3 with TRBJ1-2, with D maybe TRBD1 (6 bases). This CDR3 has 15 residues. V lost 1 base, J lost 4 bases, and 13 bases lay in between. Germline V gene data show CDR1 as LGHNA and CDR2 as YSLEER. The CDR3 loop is CASSQGQGSVYGYTF. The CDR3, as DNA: TGCGCCAGCAGCCAAGGGCAGGGGTCCGTCTATGGCTACACCTTC.

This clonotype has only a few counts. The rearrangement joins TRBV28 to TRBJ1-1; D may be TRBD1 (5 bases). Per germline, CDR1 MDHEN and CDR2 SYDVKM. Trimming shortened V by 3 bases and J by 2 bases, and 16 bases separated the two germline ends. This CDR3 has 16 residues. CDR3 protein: CASSLGPGPINTEAFF. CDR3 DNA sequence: TGTGCCAGCAGTTTGGGGCCGGGACCCATAAACACTGAAGCTTTCTTT.

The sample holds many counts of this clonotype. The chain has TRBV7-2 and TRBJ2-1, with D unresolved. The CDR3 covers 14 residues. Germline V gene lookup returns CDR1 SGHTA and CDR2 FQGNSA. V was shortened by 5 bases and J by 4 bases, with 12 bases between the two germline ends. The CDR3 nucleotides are TGTGCCAGCAGCCAATGGGGATCGTACAATGAGCAGTTCTTC. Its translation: CASSQWGSYNEQFF.

The CDR3 DNA is TGTGCCAGCAGCTTAGAGGGCAGGGGGCAGCATTTT. It translates to CASSLEGRGQHF. The genes are TRBV11-2 and TRBJ1-5; 7 bases line up with TRBD1. CDR1 is SGHAT and CDR2 is FQNNGV in the germline V gene. J was trimmed by 13 bases and V by 0 bases; bases with no gene match: 3. The CDR3 loop spans 12 amino acids.

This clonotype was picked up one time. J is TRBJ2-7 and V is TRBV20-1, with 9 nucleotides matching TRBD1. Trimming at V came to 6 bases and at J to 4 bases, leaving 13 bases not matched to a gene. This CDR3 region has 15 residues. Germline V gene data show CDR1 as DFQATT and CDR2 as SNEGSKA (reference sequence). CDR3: CSARYRGPARYEQYF. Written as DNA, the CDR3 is TGCAGTGCGCGATACAGGGGGCCAGCCCGATACGAGCAGTACTTC.

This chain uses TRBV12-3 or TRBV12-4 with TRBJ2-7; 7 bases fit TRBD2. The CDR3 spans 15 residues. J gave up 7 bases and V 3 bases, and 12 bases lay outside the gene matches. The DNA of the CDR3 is TGTGCCAGCAGTTTGAGAGCTAGCGGTCTAAGGGAGCAGTACTTC. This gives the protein CASSLRASGLREQYF.

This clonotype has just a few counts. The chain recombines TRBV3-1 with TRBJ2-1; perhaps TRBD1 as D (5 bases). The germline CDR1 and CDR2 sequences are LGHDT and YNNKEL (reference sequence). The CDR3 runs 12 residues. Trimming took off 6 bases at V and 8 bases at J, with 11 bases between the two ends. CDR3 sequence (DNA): TGTGCCAGCAGAGGGGCCTGGGATGAGCAGTTCTTC. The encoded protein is CASRGAWDEQFF.

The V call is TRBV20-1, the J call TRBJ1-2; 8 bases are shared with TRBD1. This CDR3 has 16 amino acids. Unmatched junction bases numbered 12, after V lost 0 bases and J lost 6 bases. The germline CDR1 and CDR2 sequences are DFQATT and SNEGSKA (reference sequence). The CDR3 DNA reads TGCAGTGCTAGAGAACCTGGACAGGGAAGGGGTAATGGCTACACCTTC. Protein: CSAREPGQGRGNGYTF.

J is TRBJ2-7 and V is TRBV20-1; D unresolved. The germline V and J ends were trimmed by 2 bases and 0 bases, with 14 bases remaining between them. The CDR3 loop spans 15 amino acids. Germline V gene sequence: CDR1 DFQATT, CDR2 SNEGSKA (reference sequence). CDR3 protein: CSARYPYKSSYEQYF. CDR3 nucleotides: TGCAGTGCTAGATACCCTTACAAGAGCTCCTACGAGCAGTACTTC.

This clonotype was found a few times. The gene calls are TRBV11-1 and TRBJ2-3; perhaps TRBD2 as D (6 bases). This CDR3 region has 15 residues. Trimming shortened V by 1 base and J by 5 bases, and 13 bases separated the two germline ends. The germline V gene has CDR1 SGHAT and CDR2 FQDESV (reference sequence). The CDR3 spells CASSLVSGVGDTQYF. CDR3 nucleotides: TGTGCCAGCAGCTTAGTGTCGGGAGTAGGAGATACGCAGTATTTT.

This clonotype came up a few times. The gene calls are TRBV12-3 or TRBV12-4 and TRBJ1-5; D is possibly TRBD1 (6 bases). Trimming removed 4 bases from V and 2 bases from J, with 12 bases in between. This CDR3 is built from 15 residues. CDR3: CASSYREAGNQPQHF. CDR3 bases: TGTGCCAGCAGTTACAGGGAGGCGGGCAATCAGCCCCAGCATTTT.

The CDR3 reads CASSEPRGSGGVANTGELFF. CDR3 coding DNA: TGCGCCAGCAGTGAGCCGCGGGGTAGCGGGGGGGTCGCGAACACCGGGGAGCTGTTTTTT. The chain couples TRBV10-2 to TRBJ2-2; 11 nucleotides align to TRBD2. J lost 0 bases, V lost 2 bases, and 11 bases had no gene match. Germline loops: CDR1 WSHSY, CDR2 SAAADI. The CDR3 contains 20 residues.

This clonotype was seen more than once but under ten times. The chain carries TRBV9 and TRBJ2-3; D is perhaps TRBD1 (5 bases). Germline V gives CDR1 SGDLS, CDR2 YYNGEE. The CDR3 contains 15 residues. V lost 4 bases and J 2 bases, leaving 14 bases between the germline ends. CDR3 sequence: CASSPHQGYTDTQYF. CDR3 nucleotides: TGTGCCAGCAGCCCCCACCAGGGTTACACAGATACGCAGTATTTT.

The CDR3 sequence: CASTPSGQVNTEAFF. The CDR3 DNA is TGCGCCAGCACCCCGAGCGGCCAAGTTAACACTGAAGCTTTCTTT. The rearrangement uses TRBV4-1 and TRBJ1-1; D unclear. Germline assignment: CDR1 MGHRA and CDR2 YSYEKL. Trimming left V 7 bases short and J 2 bases short, with 17 bases between. The CDR3 is 15 amino acids.

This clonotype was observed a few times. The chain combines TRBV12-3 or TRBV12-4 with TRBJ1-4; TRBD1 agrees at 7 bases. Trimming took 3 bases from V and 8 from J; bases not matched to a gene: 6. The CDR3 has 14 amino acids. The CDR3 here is CASSFGGGQEKLFF. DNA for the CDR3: TGTGCCAGCAGTTTCGGAGGGGGCCAGGAAAAACTGTTTTTT.

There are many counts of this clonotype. CDR3 coding DNA: TGCGCCAGCAGCCCCCTGGTAGCGAGGGGCCGGACCGGGGAGCTGTTTTTT. Encoded protein: CASSPLVARGRTGELFF. The chain has TRBV4-1 and TRBJ2-2; D assignment may be TRBD1 or TRBD2 (5 bases each). V lost 4 bases and J lost 5, with 20 bases in between. Germline CDR1 reads MGHRA; CDR2 reads YSYEKL. The CDR3 extends over 17 amino acids.

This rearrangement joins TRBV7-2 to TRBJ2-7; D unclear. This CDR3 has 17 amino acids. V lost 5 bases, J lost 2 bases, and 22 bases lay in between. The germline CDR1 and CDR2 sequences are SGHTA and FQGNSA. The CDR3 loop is CASSRSPYTEVAYEQYF. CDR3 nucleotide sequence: TGTGCCAGCAGCCGGAGTCCTTATACAGAAGTAGCCTACGAGCAGTACTTC.

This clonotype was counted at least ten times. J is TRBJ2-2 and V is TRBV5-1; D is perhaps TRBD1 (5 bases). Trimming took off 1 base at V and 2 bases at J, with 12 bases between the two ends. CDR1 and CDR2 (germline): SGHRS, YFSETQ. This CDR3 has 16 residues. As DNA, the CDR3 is TGCGCCAGCAGCTTGTCACAGGTGACAAACACCGGGGAGCTGTTTTTT. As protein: CASSLSQVTNTGELFF.

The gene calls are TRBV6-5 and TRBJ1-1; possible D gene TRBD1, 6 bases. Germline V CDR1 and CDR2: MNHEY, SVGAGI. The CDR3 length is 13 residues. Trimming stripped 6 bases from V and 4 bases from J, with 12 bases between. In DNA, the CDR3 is TGTGCCAGCAGCACAGGGATCTTCACTGAAGCTTTCTTT. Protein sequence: CASSTGIFTEAFF.

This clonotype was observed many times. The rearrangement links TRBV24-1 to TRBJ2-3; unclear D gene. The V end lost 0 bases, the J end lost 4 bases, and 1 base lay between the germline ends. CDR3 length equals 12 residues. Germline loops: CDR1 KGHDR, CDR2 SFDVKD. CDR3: CATSDLADTQYF. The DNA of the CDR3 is TGTGCCACCAGTGATTTGGCAGATACGCAGTATTTT.

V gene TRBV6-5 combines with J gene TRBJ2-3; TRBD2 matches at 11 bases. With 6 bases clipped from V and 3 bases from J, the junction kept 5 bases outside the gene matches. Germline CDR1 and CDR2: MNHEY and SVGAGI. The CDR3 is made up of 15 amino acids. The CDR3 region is CASRQGLAVTDTQYF. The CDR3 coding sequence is TGTGCCAGCAGACAGGGACTAGCGGTAACAGATACGCAGTATTTT.